The present T cell receptor beta chain was sequenced within a study of T-cell memory formation after mild COVID-19. Turning to the study itself: Largely donor-specific sequence clusters came from a couple of donors.

Trimming cost V 3 bases and J 0 bases; bases outside gene matches: 2. There are 15 residues in the CDR3. Germline loops: CDR1 DFQATT, CDR2 SNEGSKA (reference sequence). TCRdb recomputed calls from the 5' RACE reads with MiXCR, one row per CDR3 protein. The table lists tens of thousands of distinct CDR3 sequences, over 15% of them singletons. The material sequenced was PBMCs or a T cell subset sorted from them (not recorded which). The rearrangement uses TRBV20-1 and TRBJ2-1; 10 bases map to TRBD2. The clonotype was recovered from an adult woman who had mild COVID-19 (a few samples of this study predate the infection). Cell type and time point are not known. The CDR3 here is CSASSSGSSYNEQFF. The CDR3 nucleotides are TGCAGTGCTAGTTCTAGCGGGAGCTCCTACAATGAGCAGTTCTTC.